These 24 T cell receptor beta chains originate from one sample sequenced in a study of human T cells and chemical hapten exposure (dated by TCRdb to about 2021). The library was made by RACE. Sequencer: NextSeq 500. The public reads were quality trimmed at Q25 with fastp and then assembled into clones with MiXCR by TCRdb, keeping productive beta chains. Here each entry gathers all rows of one CDR3 protein and keeps the most common genes and DNA. This sample gives approximately 34,000 distinct CDR3 sequences in total; roughly 5.4% of them show up just once. 9.5% to 15% of the sample is held by the ten biggest clonotypes. The time point label of this sample denotes: healthy volunteer bleed at 6 weeks. Total RNA was extracted from unfractionated whole blood collected in Tempus Blood RNA tubes. The specimen was whole blood. The receptors stem from a human donor in good health. Some clones in this sample may be carry-over from other donors' samples.

In this sample, this clonotype is medium-sized. The chain uses TRBV7-8 and TRBJ2-3; a possible D gene is TRBD2 (6 bases). V was cut by 3 bases and J by 4 bases, with 14 bases left in between. The CDR3 sequence is 15 residues long. Looked up from germline, CDR1 is SGHVS and CDR2 is FQNEAQ. CDR3 nucleotides: TGTGCCAGCAGCTTGGGTGGGGGGATACCAGATACGCAGTATTTT. Translation gives CASSLGGGIPDTQYF.

The table lists this clonotype with many counts. The genes are TRBV4-1 and TRBJ2-1, with 9 bases aligning to TRBD2. CDR1 MGHRA and CDR2 YSYEKL come from the germline V gene. Germline trimming cut 4 bases from V and 0 bases from J; bases unmatched to any gene: 4. This CDR3 region has 16 residues. The CDR3 region is CASSPYSGSSYNEQFF. The CDR3 coding sequence is TGCGCCAGCAGCCCATATAGCGGGAGCTCCTACAATGAGCAGTTCTTC.

At least ten counts were recorded for this clonotype. The V and J genes are TRBV7-2 and TRBJ1-4, with D possibly matching TRBD1 (6 bases). V was pared by 4 bases and J by 5 bases, with 17 bases between. The germline V gene encodes CDR1 SGHTA and CDR2 FQGNSA. CDR3 size: 16 residues. The CDR3, as DNA: TGTGCCAGCAGCTCCCAGACAGGCCAGGGGAATGAAAAACTGTTTTTT. Translation: CASSSQTGQGNEKLFF.

Judged by abundance, this clonotype is medium-sized. This chain uses TRBV20-1 with TRBJ2-7; no definite D call. Germline CDR1 is DFQATT and CDR2 is SNEGSKA (reference sequence). CDR3 length: 13 residues. V was clipped by 7 bases and J by 0 bases, with 13 bases between them. CDR3 nucleotide sequence: TGCAGTGGGTACTCCGGCCTCTCCTACGAGCAGTACTTC. Its protein product is CSGYSGLSYEQYF.

This clonotype occurred many times. The chain joins TRBV12-3 or TRBV12-4 to TRBJ1-1, with D possibly TRBD1 on 6 matching bases. Trimming took 6 bases from V and 4 from J, leaving 18 bases between them. The CDR3 is 15 amino acids. CDR3 amino acids: CASRRPQGFATEAFF. In DNA form, the CDR3 reads TGTGCCAGCAGGCGCCCGCAGGGGTTCGCCACTGAAGCTTTCTTT.

The chain uses TRBV5-4 and TRBJ1-2; the match to TRBD1 covers 7 bases. After removal of 0 bases from V and 6 bases from J, the junction contained 2 bases not matched to a gene. The CDR3 runs to 13 residues. Germline V gene data show CDR1 as SGHNT and CDR2 as YYREEE (reference sequence). The CDR3 nucleotides are TGTGCCAGCAGCTTGGCAGGGGGTGATGGCTACACCTTC. Its protein product is CASSLAGGDGYTF.

This clonotype was seen a few times. The chain links TRBV5-4 to TRBJ1-2; 12 bases match TRBD1. The CDR3 has 17 amino acids. Germline V lookup: CDR1 SGHNT, CDR2 YYREEE (reference sequence). After removal of 3 bases from V and 3 bases from J, the junction contained 9 bases not matched to a gene. The CDR3 sequence: CASSSGTGGGGDYGYTF. CDR3 nucleotide sequence: TGTGCCAGCAGCTCCGGGACAGGGGGCGGAGGGGACTATGGCTACACCTTC.

V usage is TRBV9 and J usage is TRBJ1-4, with a possible D match to TRBD1 (5 bases). CDR1 SGDLS and CDR2 YYNGEE come from the germline V gene. Between the trimmed V and J ends, which lost 5 bases and 2 bases, there was a span of 19 bases. CDR3 length: 17 amino acids. DNA for the CDR3: TGTGCCAGCAGTGAGGGAATGGTGGGGGACACTAATGAAAAACTGTTTTTT. Translation gives CASSEGMVGDTNEKLFF.

Note on this clonotype: An end of the junction differs from the germline gene, which may be a read error. The chain recombines TRBV10-2 with TRBJ2-3; tentatively, D is TRBD1 (6 bases). Germline V lookup: CDR1 WSHSY, CDR2 SAAADI. The CDR3 has 12 residues. The CDR3 loop reads CDSRGRLDTQYF. The CDR3 DNA sequence: TGCGACAGCAGGGGAAGATTAGATACGCAGTATTTT.

There are many counts of this clonotype. This sequence joins TRBV7-6 and TRBJ1-5; the D gene is possibly TRBD1 (6 bases). The V gene's germline CDR1 is SGHVS and CDR2 FNYEAQ. V lost 2 bases and J lost 9, with 11 bases in between. CDR3 size: 13 residues. CDR3 amino acids: CASSLTGPSPQHF. The CDR3 DNA reads as TGTGCCAGCAGCTTAACAGGGCCGTCGCCCCAGCATTTT.

This clonotype was detected many times. The genes are TRBV5-1 and TRBJ2-3; 9 bases match TRBD1. Unmatched junction bases numbered 5, after V lost 4 bases and J lost 5 bases. Germline V gene lookup returns CDR1 SGHRS and CDR2 YFSETQ. CDR3 size: 14 residues. As DNA, the CDR3 is TGCGCCAGCAGCCCACAGGGGGCTGGAGATACGCAGTATTTT. It codes for CASSPQGAGDTQYF.

V gene TRBV5-1 combines with J gene TRBJ2-1; 8 nucleotides match TRBD2. The CDR3 is made up of 13 amino acids. Germline CDR1 is SGHRS and CDR2 is YFSETQ. Trimming took 4 bases from V and 6 from J; bases not matched to a gene: 3. The CDR3 bases are TGCGCCAGCAGCCAAGGGACTAGCAATGAGCAGTTCTTC. Translated, it gives CASSQGTSNEQFF.

This clonotype occurred many times. The V gene is TRBV7-2, the J gene TRBJ1-2, with D maybe TRBD1 (6 bases). Germline V CDR1 and CDR2: SGHTA, FQGNSA. This CDR3 region has 16 residues. V lost 8 bases, J lost 8 bases, and 27 bases lay in between. Written as DNA, the CDR3 is TGTGCCAGCTCAGCTTTCCCCAGGGGAAGGGAAAGCGGCTACACCTTC. Translation gives CASSAFPRGRESGYTF.

This clonotype has just a few counts. The rearrangement joins TRBV12-3 or TRBV12-4 to TRBJ2-3, with D possibly TRBD2 on 6 matching bases. The germline V and J ends were trimmed by 0 bases and 6 bases, with 16 bases remaining between them. The CDR3 extends over 16 amino acids. This chain's CDR3 is CASSLAGAGWEDTQYF. The CDR3 nucleotides are TGTGCCAGCAGTTTAGCTGGGGCGGGGTGGGAGGATACGCAGTATTTT.

The rearrangement links TRBV10-3 to TRBJ1-1, with 10 bases aligning to TRBD1. From germline, CDR1 is ENHRY and CDR2 SYGVKD. V shed 6 bases and J 5 bases; nucleotides not matched to a gene: 6. The CDR3 covers 14 residues. This CDR3 reads CAIRAGTGVTEAFF. The CDR3 DNA reads as TGTGCCATCAGAGCCGGGACAGGGGTAACTGAAGCTTTCTTT.

This rearrangement joins TRBV7-9 to TRBJ2-1; D unresolved. V lost 2 bases to trimming and J lost 3 bases, with 11 bases between them. The CDR3 runs 15 residues. Looked up from germline, CDR1 is SEHNR and CDR2 is FQNEAQ (reference sequence). The CDR3 region has the DNA TGTGCCAGCAGCTTAATGCAAGCGATCTACAATGAGCAGTTCTTC. Protein: CASSLMQAIYNEQFF. Filled out from reference TRBV7-9 and TRBJ2-1, the complete variable domain reads DTGVSQNPRHKITKRGQNVTFRCDPISEHNRLYWYRQTLGQGPEFLTYFQNEAQLEKSRLLSDRFSAERPKGSFSTLEIQRTEQGDSAMYLCASSLMQAIYNEQFFGPGTRLTVL.

This clonotype was detected many times. The chain couples TRBV12-3 or TRBV12-4 to TRBJ2-7; D gene uncertain. Trimming removed 4 bases at V and 4 bases at J, with 8 bases between. The CDR3 contains 12 residues. The CDR3 loop reads CASSSNFYEQYF. The CDR3 DNA reads as TGTGCCAGCAGTTCAAACTTTTACGAGCAGTACTTC.

The sample holds many counts of this clonotype. The chain has TRBV18 and TRBJ2-6; D might be TRBD2 (5 bases). The germline V gene has CDR1 KGHSH and CDR2 LQKENI. The V end was cut by 6 bases, the J end by 0 bases, with 12 bases between. The CDR3 loop spans 16 amino acids. CDR3 sequence (DNA): TGTGCCAGCTCTTCCGGACTGCCCTCTGGGGCCAACGTCCTGACTTTC. This sequence encodes CASSSGLPSGANVLTF.

This clonotype has a count of ten or more. The gene calls are TRBV28 and TRBJ2-7; 10 nucleotides line up with TRBD1. Trimming cost V 6 bases and J 3 bases; bases outside gene matches: 11. This CDR3 region has 16 residues. Germline CDR1 and CDR2: MDHEN and SYDVKM. CDR3 DNA sequence: TGTGCCAGCAGGACAGGGGGCATCCAAAACATCTACGAGCAGTACTTC. It translates to CASRTGGIQNIYEQYF.

This clonotype has more than one count but fewer than ten. The chain joins TRBV6-5 to TRBJ1-6; TRBD1 matches at 9 bases. This CDR3 is 12 amino acids long. V gave up 5 bases and J gave up 17 bases; unmatched junction bases: 7. CDR1 is MNHEY and CDR2 is SVGAGI in the germline V gene. In nucleotides, the CDR3 is TGTGCCAGCAGTCTCACAGGGGGCTCTTTCCACTTT. Protein: CASSLTGGSFHF.

The table lists this clonotype with many counts. J is TRBJ2-7 and V is TRBV3-1; D is unresolved. The CDR3 runs to 15 residues. V was shortened by 0 bases and J by 4 bases, with 13 bases between the two germline ends. Germline V lookup: CDR1 LGHDT, CDR2 YNNKEL (reference sequence). In DNA, the CDR3 is TGTGCCAGCAGCCAAGATATCGAGCCTACGTACGAGCAGTACTTC. This gives the protein CASSQDIEPTYEQYF.

This clonotype occurred many times. This rearrangement joins TRBV29-1 to TRBJ2-3, with D perhaps assigned TRBD1 or TRBD2 (6 bases each). V dropped 6 bases and J dropped 6 bases, with 16 bases sitting between them. The CDR3 runs to 13 residues. Germline lookup yields CDR1 SQVTM and CDR2 ANQGSEA. CDR3 region: CSVGSGEEDTQYF. The CDR3 bases are TGCAGCGTAGGTTCAGGGGAGGAGGATACGCAGTATTTT.

This clonotype was observed at least ten times. The V gene is TRBV24-1, the J gene TRBJ2-2; 16 nucleotides match TRBD2. Trimming at V came to 4 bases and at J to 6 bases, leaving 7 bases not matched to a gene. CDR3 size: 18 residues. The V gene's germline CDR1 is KGHDR and CDR2 SFDVKD. This CDR3 reads CATSEAGLAGGTPGELFF. CDR3 DNA: TGTGCCACCAGTGAAGCGGGACTAGCGGGAGGGACCCCCGGGGAGCTGTTTTTT.

The sample holds many counts of this clonotype. This chain joins TRBV12-3 or TRBV12-4 and TRBJ2-1, with 7 bases that match TRBD1. The CDR3 spans 17 residues. The J segment lost 2 bases and the V segment lost 0 bases, leaving 7 bases of the junction unmatched. For the CDR3, the DNA is TGTGCCAGCAGTTTAGCGTATAGGACAGGCCCCTACAATGAGCAGTTCTTC. Translating gives CASSLAYRTGPYNEQFF.